The sequence of this T cell receptor beta chain was determined in a study of T cell changes during pregnancy in multiple sclerosis. Some clones are missing from TCRdb's copy, which holds only in-frame ones; the method was immunoSEQ multiplex PCR. Found here are approximately 34,000 clones, approximately 90% of them singletons; the top ten hold about 0.46%. CDR1 is GTSNPN and CDR2 is SVGIG in the germline V gene (reference sequence). Trimming left V 4 bases short and J 4 bases short, with 16 bases between. This CDR3 region has 14 residues. The specimen was CD4+ T cells from peripheral blood mononuclear cells, collected after pregnancy. V gene TRBV30 combines with J gene TRBJ1-2; tentative D call: TRBD1 (5 bases). This receptor was identified in a female donor with multiple sclerosis, enrolled in a pregnancy study. The CDR3 loop is CAWTLGVGLYGYTF. The CDR3, as DNA: TGTGCCTGGACTCTAGGGGTAGGGCTCTATGGCTACACCTTC.